This TCR beta chain was sequenced in a study of identical twins. TCRdb fed the 5' RACE reads into MiXCR, producing one record per CDR3 protein. Of around 1.7 million distinct CDR3 sequences in the sample, about 32% were seen once. Overall study results and limits: While abundant cord blood beta clonotypes carried fewer insertions, memory repertoires showed no such pattern. Beta out-of-frame twin sharing showed a weaker excess. Out-of-frame alpha sequences shared by twins were enriched for low generation probability.

Germline loops: CDR1 MNHEY, CDR2 SVGEGT. CDR3 length equals 15 residues. V lost 6 bases to trimming and J lost 7 bases; unmatched junction nucleotides: 9. This clonotype has more than one count but fewer than ten. Its antigen is not known. Sample: cord blood. The chain joins TRBV6-2 or TRBV6-3 to TRBJ2-2, with 9 bases fitting TRBD2. The receptor was isolated from a newborn girl in good health. The CDR3 region is CASRRTSAPIGELFF. CDR3 DNA sequence: TGTGCCAGCAGGCGGACTAGCGCCCCGATCGGGGAGCTGTTTTTT.